The subject of this entry is one T cell receptor beta chain. The antigen this receptor binds is unknown. The input lacks base qualities; no much larger clone sits a single base away. The germline V gene provides CDR1 MDHEN and CDR2 SYDVKM. The V end gives up 8 bases and the J end 3 bases, leaving 4 bases in the junction not matched to a gene. The CDR3 spans 13 residues, from the cysteine through the phenylalanine. Only the CDR3 part of the read is kept: 39 bases, read in frame from the first base. The data originate from a study of beta chain features in type 1 diabetes (dated by TCRdb to the late 2010s). Regarding the research as a whole: Patients and healthy donors did not differ in mean age, gender distribution, total cell number or subset yield. A total of about 99,000,000 sorted cells were examined across all samples, and RNA yield correlated strongly with the number of cells per subset. The study compared TCRB repertoires of sorted circulating CD4+ T cell subsets between recently diagnosed type 1 diabetes patients and matched healthy donors. Naive and central memory subsets were obtained from all 28 donors, but regulatory and stem cell-like memory subsets were isolated from only 8 patients and roughly eight healthy donors. What the authors observed across the whole study: PCR might favor shorter templates, but patient and control samples were amplified and corrected together, so any skew would affect both groups equally. Because cDNA was sequenced instead of genomic DNA, activated cells with high expression could be over-represented, although the groups did not differ in activation or CD3 levels. Patients with type 1 diabetes made fewer insertions and deleted more nucleotides at VDJ recombination sites, implying thymic rearrangement abnormalities. Only small numbers of individuals were included in the HLA sub-analyses, which left unresolved whether HLA type had any influence on TCRB rearrangement. Type 1 diabetes patients showed a moderate but significant shortening of TCRB CDR3 length in all four CD4+ subsets. Naive, central memory and regulatory TCRB repertoires appeared more similar among patients than among healthy donors.

A single peripheral blood draw of around 120 mL on average was collected from each donor into heparinised tubes. Naive, central memory, regulatory and stem cell-like memory CD4+ T cells were sorted on a BD FACSAria II using a panel including CD45RO, CCR7, CD25, CD127, CD95 and CD27. All sorted populations exceeded 95% purity. PBMCs were separated immediately by Lymphoprep density gradient centrifugation and were stained directly, without being cultured. So that batch effects would be minimized, each experiment stained and sorted samples in pairs, pairing one healthy donor with one patient. All of the isolated RNA was reverse transcribed with the High Capacity cDNA Reverse Transcription Kit, so expressed TCRB transcripts were sequenced. Naive, central memory and regulatory T cell samples underwent deep immunoSEQ sequencing, averaging about 3.57 million total reads per sample. After sorted cells were lysed in RLT buffer, RNA was extracted with DNase-treated RNeasy Micro or Mini kits, with the choice depending on cell number. To prevent cross-contamination, every cell subset was processed on its own, while patient and healthy donor samples were processed together. Using the immunoSEQ multiplex PCR, TCRB sequences were amplified from cDNA into 87-bp fragments spanning the CDR3 region. Sequencing of the amplicons was done on the Illumina HiSeq platform. Under the source paper's analysis protocol: PCR bias was computationally corrected using synthetic template baselines, reads within Hamming distance 2 were collapsed, and singletons that could not be merged were discarded. Reads were aligned against IMGT so that V, D and J genes, CDR3 length and insertions or deletions at six rearrangement sites could be assigned. Within each subset, clonotype counts were normalized to sorted cell number, after which true diversity and Gini coefficients were computed with the tcR R package. Repertoire sharing was quantified using the overlap coefficient calculated on TCRB nucleotide sequences. TCRdb obtained this table from immuneACCESS and retained in-frame rearrangements with V and J assigned. These tables miss some clones; where compared with another copy, unresolved V genes account for less than half of the shortfall, and the remainder is unexplained. For V, J and clone size, that table is used; D and trimming come from the DNA. This sample gives roughly 51,000 clones in total; about 47% of them show up just once. Of the sample, around 2.5% falls within the top ten clones.

The sequence was collected from a woman aged 40-49 years with type 1 diabetes. Sequencing was carried out using Tregs from blood. The cell subset or site label on this specimen signifies: regulatory CD4+ T cells. The chain was built from TRBV28 and TRBJ2-3; TRBD1 aligns with 8 central bases. The CDR3 here reads CASRGQGTDTQYF. The base sequence is TGTGCCAGCCGAGGACAGGGAACAGATACGCAGTATTTT.